These T cell receptor beta chains were read from a single sample in a study of blood T cell repertoires in COVID-19. TCRdb keeps only in-frame clones here, not all; method: immunoSEQ multiplex PCR. The table includes 120,000 to 150,000 clones, around 89% detected once. Sequencing input: peripheral blood. The receptors here all came from a woman over 75 with acute or convalescent COVID-19. CDR3s include the opening cysteine and the closing phenylalanine or tryptophan. D genes are given only for firm matches. Some rows mark clone size as missing; the rest say once, few, many or name a class of expanded clone.

clone_size | j_call | v_call | d_call | cdr3_nt | cdr3_aa
few | TRBJ2-2 | TRBV4-3 | TRBD1 | TGCGCCAGCAGCCGCGGGACAGGGGTCACCGGGGAGCTGTTTTTT | CASSRGTGVTGELFF
NA | TRBJ1-2 | TRBV7-2 | TRBD1 | TGTGCCAGCAGCTTAGGGGACAGGAGTACCCGCTACACCTTC | CASSLGDRSTRYTF
NA | TRBJ2-2 | TRBV5-1 | NA | TGCGCCAGCAGCTCCCCGTCAGGCACCGGGGAGCTGTTTTTT | CASSSPSGTGELFF
NA | TRBJ2-7 | TRBV28 | NA | TGTGCCAGCAGTTTATTAGAATACTACGAGCAGTACTTC | CASSLLEYYEQYF
NA | TRBJ1-2 | TRBV9 | NA | TGTGCCAGCAGCGTAGGACCCCTAAGAGGCTATGGCTACACCTTC | CASSVGPLRGYGYTF
once | TRBJ1-6 | TRBV6-6 | NA | TGTGCCAGCAGCGGAAGACCGGAGGTTTATAATTCACCCCTCCACTTT | CASSGRPEVYNSPLHF
NA | TRBJ1-1 | TRBV7-9 | NA | TGTGCCAGCAGCTCTCTGGGGGAGGGTGAAGCTTTCTTT | CASSSLGEGEAFF
NA | TRBJ2-1 | TRBV7-3 | TRBD2 | TGTGCCAGCAGCTTGTTCTCCCCCCGAGCGGGGAACAATGAGCAGTTCTTC | CASSLFSPRAGNNEQFF
few | TRBJ1-2 | TRBV7-3 | NA | TGTGCCAGCAGCTCCACAGGAGACAATAGCGGCTACACCTTC | CASSSTGDNSGYTF
NA | TRBJ1-5 | TRBV19 | NA | TGTGCCAGTAGTACCCTGACAGGTTCGGGCAATCAGCCCCAGCATTTT | CASSTLTGSGNQPQHF
NA | TRBJ2-5 | TRBV5-4 | TRBD1 | TGTGCCAGCAGCTACAGGACCGGGACAGGTCAAGAGACCCAGTACTTC | CASSYRTGTGQETQYF
NA | TRBJ1-1 | TRBV19 | NA | TGTGCCAGTAGTATAGGGGAGTCGATGAACACTGAAGCTTTCTTT | CASSIGESMNTEAFF
NA | TRBJ2-3 | TRBV7-3 | TRBD2 | TGTGCCAGCAGCTTAGGGCGGGGGACCACAGATACGCAGTATTTT | CASSLGRGTTDTQYF
NA | TRBJ2-3 | TRBV2 | TRBD1 | TGTGCCAGCAGCACCACAGGGGCAGATACGCAGTATTTT | CASSTTGADTQYF
NA | TRBJ2-1 | TRBV7-3 | NA | TGTGCCAGCAGCTTGGAGGTTGGGAGTGAGCAGTTCTTC | CASSLEVGSEQFF
NA | TRBJ2-3 | TRBV7-3 | NA | TGTGCCAGCAGCTTAATGGGGCCCGATACGCAGTATTTT | CASSLMGPDTQYF
NA | TRBJ1-1 | TRBV19 | NA | TGTGCCAGTAGTAAGCGGAGGGCAGTGAACACTGAAGCTTTCTTT | CASSKRRAVNTEAFF
NA | TRBJ1-6 | TRBV5-1 | TRBD1 | TGCGCCAGCAGCCCGGGACAGGGATCGGGGAGAAGCTCCTATAATTCACCCCTCCACTTT | CASSPGQGSGRSSYNSPLHF
NA | TRBJ1-5 | TRBV19 | NA | TGTGCCAGTAGTATCGGCGGGAATCAGCCCCAGCATTTT | CASSIGGNQPQHF
once | TRBJ2-1 | TRBV24-1 | NA | TGTGCCACCAGTGATCATGGACTCCCTGAGCAGTTCTTC | CATSDHGLPEQFF
NA | TRBJ1-6 | TRBV6-6 | TRBD1 | TGTGCCAGCAGCCGACGACAGGGGGCTGCCTCGCCTGATAATTCACCCCTCCACTTT | CASSRRQGAASPDNSPLHF
NA | TRBJ1-2 | TRBV11-2 | NA | TGTGCCAGCAGCTTAGGGCAGGGCGGGAGGATGACATATGGCTACACCTTC | CASSLGQGGRMTYGYTF
NA | TRBJ1-6 | TRBV7-2 | TRBD1 | TGTGCCAGCAGCTTAGCCGGGACAAGGGGGCTATCGGCCCTCCACTTT | CASSLAGTRGLSALHF
NA | TRBJ2-7 | TRBV11-2 | TRBD1 | TGTGCCTGTAACAGGGGAAGAGATCTAGGGGAGCAGTACTTC | CACNRGRDLGEQYF
NA | TRBJ1-1 | TRBV6-5 | TRBD1 | TGTGCCAGCAGAGACCTGGGACAGGGCTACACTGAAGCTTTCTTT | CASRDLGQGYTEAFF
NA | TRBJ2-7 | TRBV6-2/TRBV6-3 | TRBD1 | TGTGCCAGCAGCAGACCAGGACAGGGTCTTGGCGAGCAGTACTTC | CASSRPGQGLGEQYF
NA | TRBJ1-6 | TRBV3-1/TRBV3-2 | TRBD1 | TGTGCCAGCAGCCTTGGACAGGTTCGAGCACCCCTCCACTTT | CASSLGQVRAPLHF
NA | TRBJ1-4 | TRBV20-1 | NA | TGCAGTGCAAGCCTAGAATCAAAACTGTTTTTT | CSASLESKLFF
NA | TRBJ2-2 | TRBV6-1 | TRBD2 | TGTGCCAGCAGTGAAGCGCCGCGGGGGGCCATGGGCACCGGGGAGCTGTTTTTT | CASSEAPRGAMGTGELFF
NA | TRBJ2-2 | TRBV19 | NA | TGTGCCAGTAGTATTGCGGGGATCAGGGCCGGGGAGCTGTTTTTT | CASSIAGIRAGELFF
NA | TRBJ1-4 | TRBV6-2/TRBV6-3 | TRBD1 | TGTGCCAGCAGCCGAGGACAGGGGGCGCGTGGGGATGAAAAACTGTTTTTT | CASSRGQGARGDEKLFF
few | TRBJ2-2 | TRBV4-1 | NA | TGCGCCAGTGAAAACAGGGCGAGCGGGGAGCTGTTTTTT | CASENRASGELFF
NA | TRBJ2-5 | TRBV5-1 | TRBD2 | TGCGCCAGCAATCAGGGACTAGCGGGAGGAAGTGTGGAGACCCAGTACTTC | CASNQGLAGGSVETQYF
NA | TRBJ1-2 | TRBV19 | TRBD1 | TGTGCCAGTAGTAGGGACAGTAGCTCCCTCCTCTATGGCTACACCTTC | CASSRDSSSLLYGYTF
NA | TRBJ1-2 | TRBV4-2 | NA | TGTGCCAGCAGCCAAGATGAGAGAAACTATGGCTACACCTTC | CASSQDERNYGYTF
NA | TRBJ2-3 | TRBV2 | NA | TGTGCCAGCAGTGTAGGGGCTGACGATACGCAGTATTTT | CASSVGADDTQYF
few | TRBJ2-7 | TRBV7-8 | NA | TGTGCCAGCAGCTCGAACTGGGTGACTCCGGGACATCCCTACGAGCAGTACTTC | CASSSNWVTPGHPYEQYF
NA | TRBJ1-5 | TRBV15 | TRBD1 | TGTGCCACCAGCAGAGGTTCAGGGGGCCGGCAGCCCCAGCATTTT | CATSRGSGGRQPQHF
NA | TRBJ2-1 | TRBV10-3 | TRBD1 | TGTGCCATCACCGACAGGGACAATGAGCAGTTCTTC | CAITDRDNEQFF
NA | TRBJ2-1 | TRBV3-1/TRBV3-2 | TRBD1 | TGTGCCAGCAGCTTTCCGGGACAGGGAAATGAGCAGTTCTTC | CASSFPGQGNEQFF